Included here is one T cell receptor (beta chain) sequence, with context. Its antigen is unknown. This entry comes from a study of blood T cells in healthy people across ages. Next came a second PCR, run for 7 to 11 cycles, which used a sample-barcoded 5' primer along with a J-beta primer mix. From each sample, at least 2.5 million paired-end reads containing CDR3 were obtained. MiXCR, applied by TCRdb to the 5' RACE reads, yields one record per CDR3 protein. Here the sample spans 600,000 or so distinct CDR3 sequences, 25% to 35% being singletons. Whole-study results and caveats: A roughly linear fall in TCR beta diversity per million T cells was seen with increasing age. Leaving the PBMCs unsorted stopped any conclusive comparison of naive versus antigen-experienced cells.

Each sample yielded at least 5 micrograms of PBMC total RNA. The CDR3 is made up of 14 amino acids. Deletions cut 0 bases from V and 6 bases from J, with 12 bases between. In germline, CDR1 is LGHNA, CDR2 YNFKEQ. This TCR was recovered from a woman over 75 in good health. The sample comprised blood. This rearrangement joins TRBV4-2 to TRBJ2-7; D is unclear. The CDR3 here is CASSQDGLVGEQYF. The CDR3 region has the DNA TGTGCCAGCAGCCAAGATGGTCTAGTTGGCGAGCAGTACTTC.